The present T cell receptor (beta chain) was sequenced within a study of Tregs in tolerant kidney transplant recipients. Study overall: Related graft donors supplied nonmyeloablative bone marrow transplants, and mixed chimerism was transient.

In germline, CDR1 is MNHNS, CDR2 SASEGT. This CDR3 contains 14 residues. V shed 1 base and J shed 3 bases, with 9 bases lying between them. Unstimulated Tregs (CD4+CD25+CD127-) and CD4+CD25- non-Tregs were sorted from PBMCs. To note about this clone: Its antigen is not identified. The read comes to an end 3 residues before the CDR3 does, leaving the germline J gene to fill in the end.

This table comes from immunoSEQ multiplex PCR, and its TCRdb copy is limited to in-frame clones, with some not included. Its table lists roughly 50,000 clones. Study conclusions and caveats: Nucleotide sequences could not be compared across some patients' samples due to primer changes. The small number of patients limits these findings pending further validation.

The sample here was CD4+ T cells from blood, taken before the transplant. This TCR was recovered from a human donor who received a combined kidney and bone marrow transplant. The genes are TRBV6-1 and TRBJ1-2; D may be TRBD1 (6 bases). CDR3 region: CASSEEYRDYGYTF. Incomplete CDR3 DNA: TGTGCCAGCAGTGAAGAGTACAGGGACTATGGC.